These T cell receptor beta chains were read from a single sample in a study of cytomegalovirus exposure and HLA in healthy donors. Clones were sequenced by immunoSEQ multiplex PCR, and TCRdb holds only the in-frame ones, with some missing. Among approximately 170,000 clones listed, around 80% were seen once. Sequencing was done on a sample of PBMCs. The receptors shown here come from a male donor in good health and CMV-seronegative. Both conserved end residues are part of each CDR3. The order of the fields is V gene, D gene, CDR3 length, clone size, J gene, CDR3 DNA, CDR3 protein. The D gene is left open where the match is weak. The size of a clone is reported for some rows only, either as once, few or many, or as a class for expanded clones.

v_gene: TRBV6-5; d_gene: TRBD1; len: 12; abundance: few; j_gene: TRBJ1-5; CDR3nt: TGTGCCAGCAGTTCAACAGGGGATACCCAGCATTTT; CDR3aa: CASSSTGDTQHF
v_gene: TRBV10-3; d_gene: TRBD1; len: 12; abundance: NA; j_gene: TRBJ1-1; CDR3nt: TGTGCCATCAGTGGGGACAGCAATGAAGCTTTCTTT; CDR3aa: CAISGDSNEAFF
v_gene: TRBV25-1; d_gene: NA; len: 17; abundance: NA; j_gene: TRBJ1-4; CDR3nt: TGTGCCAGCAGTGGCCACTACGGCCGTTCCATTAATGAAAAACTGTTTTTT; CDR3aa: CASSGHYGRSINEKLFF
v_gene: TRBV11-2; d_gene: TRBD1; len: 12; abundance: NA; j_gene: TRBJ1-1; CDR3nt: TGTGCCAGCAGCCTCCGGGACAGTGAAGCTTTCTTT; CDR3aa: CASSLRDSEAFF
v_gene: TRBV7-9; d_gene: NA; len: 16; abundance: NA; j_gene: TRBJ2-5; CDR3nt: TGTGCCAGCAGCTTAGATCCCGGGCGGGAACAAGAGACCCAGTACTTC; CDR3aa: CASSLDPGREQETQYF
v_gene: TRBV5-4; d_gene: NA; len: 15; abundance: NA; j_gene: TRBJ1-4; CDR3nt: TGTGCCAGCAGCTCCCGACAGGATACTAATGAAAAACTGTTTTTT; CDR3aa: CASSSRQDTNEKLFF
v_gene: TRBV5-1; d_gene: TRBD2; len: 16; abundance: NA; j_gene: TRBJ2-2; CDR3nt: TGCGCCAGCAGCAGTGGACTAGCGGGTAACACCGGGGAGCTGTTTTTT; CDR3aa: CASSSGLAGNTGELFF
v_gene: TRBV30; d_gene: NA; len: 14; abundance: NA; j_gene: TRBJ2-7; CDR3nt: TGTGCCTGGAGCGCCTGGGGCCTTTCCTACGAGCAGTACTTC; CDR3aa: CAWSAWGLSYEQYF
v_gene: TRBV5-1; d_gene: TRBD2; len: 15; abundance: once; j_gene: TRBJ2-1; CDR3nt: TGCGCCAGCAGCCTACTAGCGGGAGGGCCCAATGAGCAGTTCTTC; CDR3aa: CASSLLAGGPNEQFF
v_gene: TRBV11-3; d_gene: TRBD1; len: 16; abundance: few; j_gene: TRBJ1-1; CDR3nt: TGTGCCAGCAGCCCAGGACAGGCCCGAAGGAACACTGAAGCTTTCTTT; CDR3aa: CASSPGQARRNTEAFF